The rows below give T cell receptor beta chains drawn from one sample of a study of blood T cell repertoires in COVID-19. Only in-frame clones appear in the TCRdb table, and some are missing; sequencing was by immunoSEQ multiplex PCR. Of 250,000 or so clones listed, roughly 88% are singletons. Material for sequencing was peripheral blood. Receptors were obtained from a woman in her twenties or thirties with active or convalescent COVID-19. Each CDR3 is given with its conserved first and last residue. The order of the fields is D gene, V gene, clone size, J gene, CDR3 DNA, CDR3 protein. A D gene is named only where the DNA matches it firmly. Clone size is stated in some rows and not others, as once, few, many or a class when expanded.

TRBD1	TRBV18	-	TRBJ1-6	TGTGCCAGCTCACCTGAGGGACAGGGTTTTGGATATAATTCACCCCTCCACTTT	CASSPEGQGFGYNSPLHF
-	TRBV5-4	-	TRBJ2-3	TGTGCCAGCAGTTCTACAGGTTCTCGCACAGATACGCAGTATTTT	CASSSTGSRTDTQYF
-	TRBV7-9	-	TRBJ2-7	TGTGCCAGCAGGGCCACAGGGAACTCCTACGAGCAGTACTTC	CASRATGNSYEQYF
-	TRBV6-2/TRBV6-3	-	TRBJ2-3	TGTGCCAGCAGTTACTCGGAGGCCGATACGCAGTATTTT	CASSYSEADTQYF
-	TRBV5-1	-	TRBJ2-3	TGCGCCAGCAGCTTGGTCGAGCCCCCAGATACGCAGTATTTT	CASSLVEPPDTQYF
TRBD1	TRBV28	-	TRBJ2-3	TGTGCCAGCACCTTTTCGGGGACAGGGGGCACAGATACGCAGTATTTT	CASTFSGTGGTDTQYF
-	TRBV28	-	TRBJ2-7	TGTGCCAGCAGTTTCAGAGGGCCCGAGCAGTACTTC	CASSFRGPEQYF
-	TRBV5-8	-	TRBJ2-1	TGTGCCAGCAGCTTGGCTTCCCCCTCCCAGGGCTCCTACAATGAGCAGTTCTTC	CASSLASPSQGSYNEQFF
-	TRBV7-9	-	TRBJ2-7	TGTGCCAGCAGCCAAGACAGTAGATACGAGCAGTACTTC	CASSQDSRYEQYF
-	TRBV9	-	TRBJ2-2	TGTGCCAGCAGCGTAGTAGTGAACACCGGGGAGCTGTTTTTT	CASSVVVNTGELFF
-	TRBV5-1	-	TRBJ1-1	TGCGCCAGCAGCTTACAGGCGAACACTGAAGCTTTCTTT	CASSLQANTEAFF
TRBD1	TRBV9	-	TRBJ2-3	TGTGCCAGCAGCGTAGGGACAGGAGTCACAGATACGCAGTATTTT	CASSVGTGVTDTQYF
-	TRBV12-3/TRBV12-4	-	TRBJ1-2	TGTGCCAGCAGTCACAGGGTACGTGATGGCTACACCTTC	CASSHRVRDGYTF
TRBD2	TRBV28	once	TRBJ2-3	TGTGCCAGCAGTTCCCATTTTAGACTAGCGGGGGCCATATACACAGATACGCAGTATTTT	CASSSHFRLAGAIYTDTQYF
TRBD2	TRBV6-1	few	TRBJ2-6	TGTGCCAGCAGTGAGCGGGGGGGCTCTGGGGCCAACGTCCTGACTTTC	CASSERGGSGANVLTF
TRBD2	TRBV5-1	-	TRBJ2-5	TGCGCCAGCAGCTTTTGGGGGGGTCAAGAGACCCAGTACTTC	CASSFWGGQETQYF
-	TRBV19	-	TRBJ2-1	TGTGCCAGCTCACAGGGGGGGGTCAGGCTCTTTGGCAATGAGCAGTTCTTC	CASSQGGVRLFGNEQFF
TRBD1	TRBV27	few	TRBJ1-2	TGTGCCAGCAGTTCGGACAGGGGATTCCCCCTCTATGGCTACACCTTC	CASSSDRGFPLYGYTF
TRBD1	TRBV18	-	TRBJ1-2	TGTGCCAGCTCACGGGAGAAAGGAAGGGACAGATTTTATGGCTACACCTTC	CASSREKGRDRFYGYTF
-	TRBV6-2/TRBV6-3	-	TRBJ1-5	TGTGCCAGCAGTTACTCCGGACCCGGGGGTCAGCCCCAGCATTTT	CASSYSGPGGQPQHF
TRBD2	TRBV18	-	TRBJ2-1	TGTGCCAGCTCACCGAGCGGGGGAACTTACAATGAGCAGTTCTTC	CASSPSGGTYNEQFF
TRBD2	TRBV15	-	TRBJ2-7	TGTGCCACCAGCAGAGAAGTCGCTAGCGGGGGGTACGAGCAGTACTTC	CATSREVASGGYEQYF
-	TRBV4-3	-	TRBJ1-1	TGCGCCAGCAGCCAAGATTCGGTGGGGGGGAACACTGAAGCTTTCTTT	CASSQDSVGGNTEAFF
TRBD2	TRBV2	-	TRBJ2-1	TGTGCCAGCAGTAGCGGGGGGGCCTACAATGAGCAGTTCTTC	CASSSGGAYNEQFF
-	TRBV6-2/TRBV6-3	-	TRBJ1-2	TGTGCCAGCAGTTGGGGGGTCAGTGGAAACTATGGCTACACCTTC	CASSWGVSGNYGYTF
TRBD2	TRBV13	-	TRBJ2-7	TGTGCCAGCAGCCTCAGCGGGGGAGCAACTTACGAGCAGTACTTC	CASSLSGGATYEQYF
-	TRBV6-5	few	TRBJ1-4	TGTGCCAGCAGCGGCGTGGGCAGAGCTAATGAAAAACTGTTTTTT	CASSGVGRANEKLFF
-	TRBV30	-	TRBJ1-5	TGTGCCTGGAGTCTGGGCCCTTTTGGGCCCCAGCATTTT	CAWSLGPFGPQHF
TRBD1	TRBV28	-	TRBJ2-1	TGTGCCAGCAGTTCTCAGACAGGGTTCGGCTACAATGAGCAGTTCTTC	CASSSQTGFGYNEQFF
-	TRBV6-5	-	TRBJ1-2	TGTGCCAGCAGTTCGGGACCGGGAGGTGGCTACACCTTC	CASSSGPGGGYTF
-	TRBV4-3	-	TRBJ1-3	TGCGCCAGCAGCCAACAGGGAGGCTCTGGAAACACCATATATTTT	CASSQQGGSGNTIYF
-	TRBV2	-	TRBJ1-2	TGTGCCAGCACCTCGGGGGGGTATACGGGCTATGGCTACACCTTC	CASTSGGYTGYGYTF
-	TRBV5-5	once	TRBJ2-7	TGTGCCAGCAGCCGGGCGGCAGGGACACCTTACGAGCAGTACTTC	CASSRAAGTPYEQYF
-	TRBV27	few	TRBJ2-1	TGTGCCAGCAGTTTGTCCGGGACAACGACCTACAATGAGCAGTTCTTC	CASSLSGTTTYNEQFF
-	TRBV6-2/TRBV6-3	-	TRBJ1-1	TGTGCCAGCAGTTTCTCACCTACTCACAGGGACACTGAAGCTTTCTTT	CASSFSPTHRDTEAFF
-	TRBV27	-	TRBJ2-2	TGTGCCAGCAGTCCATACCCCCGACAGGACACCGGGGAGCTGTTTTTT	CASSPYPRQDTGELFF
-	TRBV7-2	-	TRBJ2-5	TGTGCCAGCAGCTTAGAGGATCTTACCGGGGTGTGGAAGACCCAGTACTTC	CASSLEDLTGVWKTQYF
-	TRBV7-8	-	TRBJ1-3	TGTGCCAGCAGCCGTTCGGACAGCTTGTTAAACACCATATATTTT	CASSRSDSLLNTIYF
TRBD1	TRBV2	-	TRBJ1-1	TGTGCCAGCAGTGGACAGGGTGGGGACACTGAAGCTTTCTTT	CASSGQGGDTEAFF
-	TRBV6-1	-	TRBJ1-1	TGTGCCAGCAGTGAAAAGTTCTCCCGGACTGAAGCTTTCTTT	CASSEKFSRTEAFF
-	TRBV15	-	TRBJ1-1	TGTGCCACCAGCAGTGTACCTAATTTGGAAGCTTTCTTT	CATSSVPNLEAFF
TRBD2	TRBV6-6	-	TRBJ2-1	TGTGCCAGCAACGCGGGAGCAAGAATTTCAGGAAATGAGCAGTTCTTC	CASNAGARISGNEQFF
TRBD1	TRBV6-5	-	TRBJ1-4	TGTGCCAGCAGCACTACAGGGGGCTGGGAAAAACTGTTTTTT	CASSTTGGWEKLFF
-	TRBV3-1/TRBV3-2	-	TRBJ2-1	TGTGCCAGCAGCCTCGACATCAGGTCTGGGAATGAGCAGTTCTTC	CASSLDIRSGNEQFF
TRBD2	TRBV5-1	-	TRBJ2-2	TGCGCCAGCAGCATACTAGCGGGGAACACCGGGGAGCTGTTTTTT	CASSILAGNTGELFF